This T cell receptor beta chain was recovered during a study of T cells in localized non-small cell lung cancer. General study findings and limits: T cell clonality was highest in uninvolved adjacent lung, above tumor. Adjacent lung was found to contain a median about 62 of the top 100 tumor clones. Sequencing was limited to one tumor region, leaving the possibility of heterogeneity open. With higher T cell density in blood came longer overall survival.

The assay was immunoSEQ multiplex PCR, and TCRdb's table has in-frame clones only and misses some. This table holds about 23,000 clones, over 75% found once. The germline V gene encodes CDR1 LNHDA and CDR2 SQIVND (reference sequence). Trimming left V 2 bases short and J 3 bases short, with 7 bases between. The CDR3 is 13 residues long. In the case of this clone: What it recognizes is unknown.

V gene TRBV19 combines with J gene TRBJ2-5; no definite D call. The source is a male donor at least 60 years old with stage I squamous cell lung carcinoma. Sequencing used peripheral blood, obtained before any cancer treatment. The CDR3 protein is CASSITAEETQYF. CDR3 nucleotide sequence: TGTGCCAGTAGTATAACCGCGGAAGAGACCCAGTACTTC. Filled out from reference TRBV19 and TRBJ2-5, the complete variable domain reads DGGITQSPKYLFRKEGQNVTLSCEQNLNHDAMYWYRQDPGQGLRLIYYSQIVNDFQKGDIAEGYSVSREKKESFPLTVTSAQKNPTAFYLCASSITAEETQYFGPGTRLLVL.